The clone carrying this T cell receptor beta chain was seen repeatedly, ten times or more. This record belongs to a study of read filtering for tumor transcriptome and immune sequencing. The overall study: DNase treatment preceded whole-transcriptome library preparation.

This library used roughly 400 ng RNA and molecular barcoded adaptors spanning alpha/delta and beta/gamma chains. TCRdb re-called the reads with MiXCR, one entry per CDR3 protein. Among 7,000 to 10,000 distinct CDR3 sequences listed, 15% to 20% were seen once. The sample comprised a population of CD138-negative cells sorted from bone marrow. This clonotype was sampled from a donor at least 40 years old with multiple myeloma.

The CDR3 region is CSASATDTGELFF. CDR3 nucleotides: TGCAGTGCTAGCGCGACGGATACCGGGGAGCTGTTTTTT. The chain recombines TRBV20-1 with TRBJ2-2; no clear D. Trimming took 3 bases from V and 5 from J, leaving 10 bases between them. The CDR3 covers 13 residues. The germline CDR1 and CDR2 sequences are DFQATT and SNEGSKA (reference sequence).